This T cell receptor (beta chain) derives from a study of blood T cell repertoires in COVID-19. Study-wide context: Samples came from the United States, Italy and Spain, spanning acute and convalescent COVID-19.

In its sample, this clone was seen a few times. The assay was immunoSEQ multiplex PCR, and TCRdb's table has in-frame clones only and misses some. Seen here are about 35,000 clones, roughly four fifths observed once, and the top ten hold roughly 37%. V shed 2 bases, J shed 5 bases, and the junction held 5 bases outside the gene matches. Per germline, CDR1 MNHEY and CDR2 SVGEGT. The CDR3 consists of 14 residues. This TCR derives from a man aged 80 or over with active or convalescent COVID-19. Sequences were obtained from peripheral blood. V usage is TRBV6-2 or TRBV6-3 and J usage is TRBJ2-5, with 7 bases identical to TRBD2. The CDR3 nucleotides read TGTGCCAGCAGTTACCGCGGGAGCATTGAGACCCAGTACTTC. It codes for CASSYRGSIETQYF.